This passage covers 8 T cell receptor beta chains from one sample sequenced in a study of graft-versus-host responses after intestinal transplantation. What these receptors recognize is not known. Data came from immunoSEQ multiplex PCR; TCRdb stores just in-frame clones and leaves some out. The top ten clones hold 0.3% to 0.4% of a sample with approximately 77,000 clones, roughly 89% of them seen once. Sequencing used unstimulated CD4+ T cells sorted from spleen or lymph node cells, obtained before intestinal transplant. Receptors originate from a human donor who received an intestinal transplant.

The chain joins TRBV5-4 to TRBJ2-5; TRBD2 agrees at 12 bases. The CDR3 loop spans 16 amino acids. Germline loops: CDR1 SGHNT, CDR2 YYREEE (reference sequence). The V segment lost 1 base and the J segment 7 bases; nucleotides outside the gene matches: 8. For the CDR3, the DNA is TGTGCCAGCAGCTTGAACGGACTAGCGGGAAAGGTGACCCAGTACTTC. Protein sequence: CASSLNGLAGKVTQYF.

The chain employs TRBV6-5 and TRBJ1-5; D is perhaps TRBD1 (6 bases). This CDR3 has 14 amino acids. The V end was cut by 5 bases, the J end by 2 bases, with 10 bases between. Germline V gene sequence: CDR1 MNHEY, CDR2 SVGAGI. The CDR3 is CASSPTGRNQPQHF. The CDR3 DNA reads as TGTGCCAGCAGTCCGACAGGCCGCAATCAGCCCCAGCATTTT.

The J gene is TRBJ1-5, the V gene TRBV27, with D possibly matching TRBD1 (5 bases). V lost 2 bases, J lost 4 bases, and 12 bases lay in between. The CDR3 contains 15 residues. Germline values: CDR1 MNHEY, CDR2 SMNVEV (reference sequence). The CDR3 sequence: CASSLAGRGNQPQHF. The CDR3 nucleotides are TGTGCCAGCAGTTTAGCGGGGCGAGGGAATCAGCCCCAGCATTTT.

The chain links TRBV2 to TRBJ2-3; D may be TRBD1 (7 bases). The CDR3 is 14 amino acids. Germline V gene sequence: CDR1 SNHLY, CDR2 FYNNEI. Deletions cut 8 bases from V and 5 bases from J, with 17 bases between. CDR3 nucleotide sequence: TGTGCCAGCCCCCGGAGGGGGCGCGGAGATACGCAGTATTTT. This encodes CASPRRGRGDTQYF.

The V and J genes are TRBV5-1 and TRBJ2-5; 9 positions agree with TRBD2. The DNA end is a closer match to TRBJ2-7, so the J assignment may be wrong. The CDR3 spans 14 residues. Germline assignment: CDR1 SGHRS and CDR2 YFSETQ. CDR3 nucleotides: TGCGCCAGCAGCCCGACTAGCGGTACCTACGAGCAGTACTTC. Protein product: CASSPTSGTYEQYF.

The chain has TRBV27 and TRBJ1-5; D may be TRBD1 (6 bases). Germline V gene lookup returns CDR1 MNHEY and CDR2 SMNVEV (reference sequence). Trimming took off 6 bases at V and 6 bases at J, with 18 bases between the two ends. The CDR3 length is 15 residues. CDR3 amino acids: CASSQSTQGGQPQHF. The DNA of the CDR3 is TGTGCCAGCAGCCAATCCACACAGGGTGGTCAGCCCCAGCATTTT.

The chain uses TRBV7-8 and TRBJ1-5, with TRBD1 matching 7 bases. The V gene end was trimmed by 1 base and the J gene end by 6 bases; junction bases not matched to a gene: 9. Germline CDR1 SGHVS, CDR2 FQNEAQ. The CDR3 spans 16 residues. This CDR3 is CASSLGQGGRSQPQHF. CDR3 bases: TGTGCCAGCAGCTTAGGACAAGGGGGCCGGAGTCAGCCCCAGCATTTT. The full variable domain, completed using reference TRBV7-8 and TRBJ1-5, is GAGVSQSPRYKVAKRGQDVALRCDPISGHVSLFWYQQALGQGPEFLTYFQNEAQLDKSGLPSDRFFAERPEGSVSTLKIQRTQQEDSAVYLCASSLGQGGRSQPQHFGDGTRLSIL.

This chain connects TRBV4-1 to TRBJ1-2; 7 bases map to TRBD1. Unmatched junction bases numbered 12, after V lost 4 bases and J lost 7 bases. This CDR3 is built from 15 residues. CDR1 MGHRA and CDR2 YSYEKL come from the germline V gene. The CDR3 sequence is CASSRVLGTVAGYTF. CDR3 DNA sequence: TGCGCCAGCAGCCGAGTCCTAGGGACAGTTGCTGGCTACACCTTC.